Listed below are T cell receptor beta chains from one sample, sequenced in a study of cytomegalovirus exposure and HLA in healthy donors. Only in-frame clones appear in the TCRdb table, and some are missing; sequencing was by immunoSEQ multiplex PCR. Altogether about 140,000 clones are present, less than 85% being singletons, with the ten largest covering approximately 8.3%. Sequenced material: PBMCs. These receptor sequences come from a woman aged 45-59 years in good health and CMV-seropositive. CDR3s include the opening cysteine and the closing phenylalanine or tryptophan. Each record gives: V gene, CDR3 protein.

V: TRBV15
CDR3: CATSRDAGARYYPTDTQYF

V: TRBV25-1
CDR3: CASSGLGGQETQYF

V: TRBV19
CDR3: CASSIRTGATGELFF

V: TRBV5-8
CDR3: CASSHRAAGGNNEQFF

V: TRBV4-1
CDR3: CASSQDGLGEGSYNEQFF

V: TRBV6-1
CDR3: CAIGSGGLFF

V: TRBV5-1
CDR3: CASSSWTSGTDTQYF

V: TRBV19
CDR3: CASTWGGPYNEQFF

V: TRBV30
CDR3: CAVEGQGGQPQHF

V: TRBV6-5
CDR3: CASSYSRAGNTEAFF

V: TRBV5-4
CDR3: CASSPRTSGLNEQFF

V: TRBV7-2
CDR3: CASRAEVSAFF

V: TRBV27
CDR3: CASSYGPGGSNQPQHF

V: TRBV11-2
CDR3: CASRGTGFDEQYF

V: TRBV7-9
CDR3: CASSSEGDTEAFF

V: TRBV7-3
CDR3: CASSLSAVQGYTF

V: TRBV4-1
CDR3: CASSQDTLRGAYF

V: TRBV4-2
CDR3: CASSPSEPSGADEETQYF

V: TRBV7-9
CDR3: CASSLVGSPNTEAFF

V: TRBV10-3
CDR3: CAISQTGASYEQYF

V: TRBV6-1
CDR3: CASDGGGKEAFF

V: TRBV5-4
CDR3: CASGNRALTYEQYF

V: TRBV28
CDR3: CASSPFSGAGGANVLTF

V: TRBV9
CDR3: CASSEGPSGGGGSGELFF

V: TRBV12-5
CDR3: CASGWAGGGYTF

V: TRBV6-1
CDR3: CASSVVQATSGNTIYF

V: TRBV19
CDR3: CASSRQGGTEAFF

V: TRBV30
CDR3: CAWNGGKTQYF

V: TRBV21-1
CDR3: CAGGHYGYTF

V: TRBV30
CDR3: CAWSVGHYTEAFF

V: TRBV6-6
CDR3: CASSPSRDRNYGYTF

V: TRBV4-3
CDR3: CASSRTGVDGYTF

V: TRBV6-5
CDR3: CASSPGRAYEQYF

V: TRBV7-8
CDR3: CASSLPGLRNQPQHF

V: TRBV5-1
CDR3: CASSFSTGRGNTIYF

V: TRBV5-8
CDR3: CASSAARRYGYTF

V: TRBV7-8
CDR3: CASSSPRQGPSTDTQYF

V: TRBV15
CDR3: CATSRWTGGAFF

V: TRBV18
CDR3: CASSPISGSGANVLTF

V: TRBV6-5
CDR3: CASKDGTGSYEQYF

V: TRBV2
CDR3: CASSERRGGAGELFF